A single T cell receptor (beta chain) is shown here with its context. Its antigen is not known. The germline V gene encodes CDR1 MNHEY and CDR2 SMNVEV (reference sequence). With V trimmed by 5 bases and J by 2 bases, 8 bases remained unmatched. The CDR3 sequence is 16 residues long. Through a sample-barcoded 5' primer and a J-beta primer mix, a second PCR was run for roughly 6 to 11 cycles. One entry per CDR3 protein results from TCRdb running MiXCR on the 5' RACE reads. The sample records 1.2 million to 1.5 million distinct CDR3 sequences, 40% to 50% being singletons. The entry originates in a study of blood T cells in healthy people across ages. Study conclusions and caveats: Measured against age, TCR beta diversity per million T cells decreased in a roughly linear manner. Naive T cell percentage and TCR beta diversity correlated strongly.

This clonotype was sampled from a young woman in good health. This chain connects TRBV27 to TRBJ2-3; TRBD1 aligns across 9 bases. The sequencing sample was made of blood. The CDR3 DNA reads TGTGCCAGCAGTCCTACCGACAGGGGGTTCACAGATACGCAGTATTTT. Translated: CASSPTDRGFTDTQYF.